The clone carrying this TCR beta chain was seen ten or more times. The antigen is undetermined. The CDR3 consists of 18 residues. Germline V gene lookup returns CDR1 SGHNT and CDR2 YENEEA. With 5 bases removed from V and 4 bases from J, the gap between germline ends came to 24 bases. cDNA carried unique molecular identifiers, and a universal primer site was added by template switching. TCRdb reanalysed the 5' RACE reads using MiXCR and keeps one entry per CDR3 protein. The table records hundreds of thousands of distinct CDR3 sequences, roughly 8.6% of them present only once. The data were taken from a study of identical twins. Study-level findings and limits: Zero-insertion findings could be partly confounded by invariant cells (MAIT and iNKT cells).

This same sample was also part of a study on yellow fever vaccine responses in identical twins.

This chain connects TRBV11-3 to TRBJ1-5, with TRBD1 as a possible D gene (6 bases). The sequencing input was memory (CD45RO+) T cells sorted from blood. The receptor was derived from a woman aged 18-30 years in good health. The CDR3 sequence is CASSPQGTGGLGNQPQHF. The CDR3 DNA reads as TGTGCCAGCAGCCCCCAAGGGACCGGGGGCTTGGGTAATCAGCCCCAGCATTTT.